The T cell receptor beta chain under discussion was sequenced for a study of PD-1 blockade in classical Hodgkin lymphoma. Findings and limits, study-wide: Why the repertoires differ is still unclear, perhaps disease activity or prior therapy. Newly diagnosed patients had baseline TCR diversity that was reportedly lower than that of healthy donors.

As to this clone: The target antigen is unknown.

This table comes from immunoSEQ multiplex PCR, and its TCRdb copy is limited to in-frame clones, with some not included. The sample has fewer than 35,000 clones; less than 90% are singletons. The time point is: newly diagnosed, previously untreated cHL patient sample. Purification of CD4+ T cells from thawed PBMCs was performed via magnetic negative selection. Comparison came from newly diagnosed, untreated classical Hodgkin lymphoma PBMCs. The CDR3 has 15 amino acids. Germline CDR1 MNHEY, CDR2 SMNVEV (reference sequence). The germline V and J ends were trimmed by 4 bases and 8 bases, with 17 bases remaining between them.

The TCR comes from a human donor with classical Hodgkin lymphoma. The sequenced sample consisted of CD4+ T cells from blood. The chain is built from TRBV27 and TRBJ1-4; a possible D gene is TRBD1 (5 bases). For the CDR3, the DNA is TGTGCCAGCAGTTATACTCGGGGTGGGGGGGAAAAACTGTTTTTT. It translates to CASSYTRGGGEKLFF.